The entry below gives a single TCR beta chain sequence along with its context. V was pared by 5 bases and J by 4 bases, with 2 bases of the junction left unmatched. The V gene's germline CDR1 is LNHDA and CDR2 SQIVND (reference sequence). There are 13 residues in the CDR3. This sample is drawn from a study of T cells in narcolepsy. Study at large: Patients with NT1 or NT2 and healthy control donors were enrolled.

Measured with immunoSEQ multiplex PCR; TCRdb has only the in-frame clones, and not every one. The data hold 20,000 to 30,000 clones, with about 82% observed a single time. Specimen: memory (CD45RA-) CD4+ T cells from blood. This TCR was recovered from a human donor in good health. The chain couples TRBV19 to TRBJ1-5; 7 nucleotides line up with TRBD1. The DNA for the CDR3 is TGTGCCAGTAGTTACAGGGGAAATCAGCCCCAGCATTTT. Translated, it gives CASSYRGNQPQHF. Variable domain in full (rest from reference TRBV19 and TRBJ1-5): DGGITQSPKYLFRKEGQNVTLSCEQNLNHDAMYWYRQDPGQGLRLIYYSQIVNDFQKGDIAEGYSVSREKKESFPLTVTSAQKNPTAFYLCASSYRGNQPQHFGDGTRLSIL.